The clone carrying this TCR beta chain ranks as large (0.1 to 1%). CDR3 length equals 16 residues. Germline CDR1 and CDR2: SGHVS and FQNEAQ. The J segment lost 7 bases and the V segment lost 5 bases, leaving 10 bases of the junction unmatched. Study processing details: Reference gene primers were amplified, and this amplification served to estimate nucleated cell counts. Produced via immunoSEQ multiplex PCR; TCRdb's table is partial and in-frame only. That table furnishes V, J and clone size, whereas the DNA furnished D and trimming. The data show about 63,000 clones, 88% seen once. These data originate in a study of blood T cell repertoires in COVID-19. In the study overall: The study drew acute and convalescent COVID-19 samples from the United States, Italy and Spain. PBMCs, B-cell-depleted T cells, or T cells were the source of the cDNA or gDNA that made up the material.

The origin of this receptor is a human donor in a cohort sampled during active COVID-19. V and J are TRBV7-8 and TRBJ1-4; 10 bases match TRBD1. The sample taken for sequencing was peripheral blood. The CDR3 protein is CASSGVPTGGGEKLFF. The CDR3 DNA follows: TGTGCCAGCAGCGGAGTTCCGACAGGGGGCGGTGAAAAACTGTTTTTT.